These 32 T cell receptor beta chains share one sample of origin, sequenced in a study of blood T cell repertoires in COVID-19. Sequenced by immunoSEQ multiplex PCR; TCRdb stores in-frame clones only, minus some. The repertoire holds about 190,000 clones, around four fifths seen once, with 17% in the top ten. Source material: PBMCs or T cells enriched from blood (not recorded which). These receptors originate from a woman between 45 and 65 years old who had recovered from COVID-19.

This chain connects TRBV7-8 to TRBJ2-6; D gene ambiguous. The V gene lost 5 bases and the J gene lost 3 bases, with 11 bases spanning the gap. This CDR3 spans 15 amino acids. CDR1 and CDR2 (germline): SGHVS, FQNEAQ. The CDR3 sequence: CASSNPHSGANVLTF. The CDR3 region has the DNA TGTGCCAGCAGCAACCCTCATAGTGGGGCCAACGTCCTGACTTTC.

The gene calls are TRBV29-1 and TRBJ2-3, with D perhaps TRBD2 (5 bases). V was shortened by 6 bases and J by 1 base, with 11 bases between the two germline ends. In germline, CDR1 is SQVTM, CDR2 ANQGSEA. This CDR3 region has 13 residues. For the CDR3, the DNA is TGCAGCGTGCCGAGGGCGGGCACAGATACGCAGTATTTT. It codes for CSVPRAGTDTQYF.

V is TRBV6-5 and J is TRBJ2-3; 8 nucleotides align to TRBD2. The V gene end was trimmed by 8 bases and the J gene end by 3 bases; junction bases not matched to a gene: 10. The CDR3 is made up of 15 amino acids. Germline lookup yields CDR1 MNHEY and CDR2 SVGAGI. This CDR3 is CASDSAGVFTDTQYF. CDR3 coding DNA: TGTGCCAGCGACTCAGCGGGAGTTTTTACAGATACGCAGTATTTT.

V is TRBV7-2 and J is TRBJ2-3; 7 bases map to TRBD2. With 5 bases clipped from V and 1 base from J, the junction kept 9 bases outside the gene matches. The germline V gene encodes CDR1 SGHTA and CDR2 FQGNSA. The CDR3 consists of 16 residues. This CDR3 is CASSLTVLAGTDTQYF. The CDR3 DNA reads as TGTGCCAGCAGCCTAACGGTCCTAGCGGGCACAGATACGCAGTATTTT.

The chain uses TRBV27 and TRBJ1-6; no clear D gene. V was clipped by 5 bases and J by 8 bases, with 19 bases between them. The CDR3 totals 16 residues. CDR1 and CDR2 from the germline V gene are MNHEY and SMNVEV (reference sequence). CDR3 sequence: CASSTIGSREDSPLHF. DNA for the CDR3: TGTGCCAGCAGTACCATCGGCAGCCGGGAGGATTCACCCCTCCACTTT.

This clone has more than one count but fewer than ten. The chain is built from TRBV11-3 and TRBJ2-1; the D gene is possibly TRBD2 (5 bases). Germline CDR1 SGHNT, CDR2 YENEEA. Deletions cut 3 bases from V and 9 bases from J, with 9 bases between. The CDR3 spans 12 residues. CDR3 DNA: TGTGCCAGCAGCTTTAGTCGGGGTGAGCAGTTCTTC. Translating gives CASSFSRGEQFF.

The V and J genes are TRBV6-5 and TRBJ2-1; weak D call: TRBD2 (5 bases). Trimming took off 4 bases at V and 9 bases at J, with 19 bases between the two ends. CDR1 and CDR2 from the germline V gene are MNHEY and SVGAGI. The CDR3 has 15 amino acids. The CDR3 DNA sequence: TGTGCCAGCAGTTTCCCTAGCTCCCGACGTGGTGAGCAGTTCTTC. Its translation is CASSFPSSRRGEQFF.

The CDR3, as DNA: TGTGCCAGCAGTCCGACAGGGGGCCGGTCTGAAGCTTTCTTT. The encoded protein is CASSPTGGRSEAFF. The rearrangement links TRBV27 to TRBJ1-1, with 10 positions matching TRBD1. The CDR3 length is 14 residues. Germline loops: CDR1 MNHEY, CDR2 SMNVEV (reference sequence). Losses at the gene ends were 5 bases for V and 6 bases for J; bases not matched to a gene: 6.

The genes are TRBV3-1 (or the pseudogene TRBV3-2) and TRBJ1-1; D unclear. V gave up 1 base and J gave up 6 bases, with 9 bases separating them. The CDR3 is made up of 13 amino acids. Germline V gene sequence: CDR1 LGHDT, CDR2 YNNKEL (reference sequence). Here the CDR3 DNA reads TGTGCCAGCAGCCAAGTTCCAAGCTCTGAAGCTTTCTTT. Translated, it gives CASSQVPSSEAFF.

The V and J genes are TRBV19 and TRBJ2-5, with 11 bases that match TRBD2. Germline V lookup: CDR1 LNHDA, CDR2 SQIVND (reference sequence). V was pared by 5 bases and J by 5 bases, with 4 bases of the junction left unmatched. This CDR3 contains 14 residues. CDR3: CASSAGTSGETQYF. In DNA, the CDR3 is TGTGCCAGTAGTGCCGGGACTAGCGGCGAGACCCAGTACTTC.

CDR3 nucleotides: TGTGCCAGTAGTATTTCGCGGATATTAGAGACCCAGTACTTC. It translates to CASSISRILETQYF. The J gene is TRBJ2-5, the V gene TRBV19, with D uncertain. This CDR3 has 14 amino acids. Looked up from germline, CDR1 is LNHDA and CDR2 is SQIVND (reference sequence). V was clipped by 3 bases and J by 4 bases, with 12 bases between them.

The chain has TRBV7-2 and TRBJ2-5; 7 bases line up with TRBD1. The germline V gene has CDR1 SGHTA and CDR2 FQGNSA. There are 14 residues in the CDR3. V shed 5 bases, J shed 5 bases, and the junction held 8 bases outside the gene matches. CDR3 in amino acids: CASSIDRVRETQYF. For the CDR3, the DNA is TGTGCCAGCAGCATAGACAGGGTACGGGAGACCCAGTACTTC. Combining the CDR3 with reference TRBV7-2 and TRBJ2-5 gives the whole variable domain GAGVSQSPSNKVTEKGKDVELRCDPISGHTALYWYRQSLGQGLEFLIYFQGNSAPDKSGLPSDRFSAERTGGSVSTLTIQRTQQEDSAVYLCASSIDRVRETQYFGPGTRLLVL.

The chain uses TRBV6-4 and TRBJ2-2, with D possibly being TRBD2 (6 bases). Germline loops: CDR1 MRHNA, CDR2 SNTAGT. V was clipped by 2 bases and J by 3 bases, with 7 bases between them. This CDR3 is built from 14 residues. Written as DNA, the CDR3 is TGTGCCAGCAGTGACGGAGGGGACACCGGGGAGCTGTTTTTT. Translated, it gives CASSDGGDTGELFF.

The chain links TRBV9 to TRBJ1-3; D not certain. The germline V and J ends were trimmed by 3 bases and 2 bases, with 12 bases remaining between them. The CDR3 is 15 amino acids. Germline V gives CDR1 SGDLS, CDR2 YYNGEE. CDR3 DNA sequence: TGTGCCAGCAGCGAACGGGTTTTAACTGGAAACACCATATATTTT. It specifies CASSERVLTGNTIYF.

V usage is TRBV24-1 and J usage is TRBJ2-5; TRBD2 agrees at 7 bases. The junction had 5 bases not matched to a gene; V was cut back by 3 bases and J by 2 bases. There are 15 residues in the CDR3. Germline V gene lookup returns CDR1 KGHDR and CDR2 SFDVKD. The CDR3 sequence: CATSDMTSSQETQYF. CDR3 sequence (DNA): TGTGCCACCAGTGATATGACTAGCAGTCAAGAGACCCAGTACTTC.

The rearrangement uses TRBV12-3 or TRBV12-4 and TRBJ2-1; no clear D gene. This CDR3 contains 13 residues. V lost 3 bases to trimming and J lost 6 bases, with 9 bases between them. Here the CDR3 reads CASSFPERNEQFF. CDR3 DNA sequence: TGTGCCAGCAGTTTTCCGGAGCGCAATGAGCAGTTCTTC.

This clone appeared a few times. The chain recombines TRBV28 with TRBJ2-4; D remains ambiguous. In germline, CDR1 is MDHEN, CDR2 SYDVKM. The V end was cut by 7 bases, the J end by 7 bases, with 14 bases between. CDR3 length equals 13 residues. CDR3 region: CASTPGVGNIQYF. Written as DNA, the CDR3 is TGTGCCAGCACCCCCGGTGTCGGGAACATTCAGTACTTC.

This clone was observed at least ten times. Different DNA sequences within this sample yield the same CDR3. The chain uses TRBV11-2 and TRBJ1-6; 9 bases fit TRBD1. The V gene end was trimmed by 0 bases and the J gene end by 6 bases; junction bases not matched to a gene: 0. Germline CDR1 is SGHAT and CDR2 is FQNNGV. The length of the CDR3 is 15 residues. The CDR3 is CASSLETGGNSPLHF. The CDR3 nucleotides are TGTGCCAGCAGCTTAGAGACAGGGGGTAATTCACCCCTCCACTTT.

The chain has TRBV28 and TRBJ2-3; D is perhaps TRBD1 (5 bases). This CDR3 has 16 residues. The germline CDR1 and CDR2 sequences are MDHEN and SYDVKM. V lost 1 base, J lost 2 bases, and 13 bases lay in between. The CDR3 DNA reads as TGTGCCAGCAGTTTATTTAAGACAGCACCCACAGATACGCAGTATTTT. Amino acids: CASSLFKTAPTDTQYF.

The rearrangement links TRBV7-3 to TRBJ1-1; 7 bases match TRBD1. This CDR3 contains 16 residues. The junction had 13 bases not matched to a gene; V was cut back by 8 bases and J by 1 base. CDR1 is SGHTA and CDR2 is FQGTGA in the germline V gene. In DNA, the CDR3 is TGTGCCAGCTCCCCGGGTGGGGACAGTCGGAACACTGAAGCTTTCTTT. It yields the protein CASSPGGDSRNTEAFF. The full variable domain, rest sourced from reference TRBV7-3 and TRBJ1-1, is GAGVSQTPSNKVTEKGKYVELRCDPISGHTALYWYRQSLGQGPEFLIYFQGTGAADDSGLPNDRFFAVRPEGSVSTLKIQRTERGDSAVYLCASSPGGDSRNTEAFFGQGTRLTVV.

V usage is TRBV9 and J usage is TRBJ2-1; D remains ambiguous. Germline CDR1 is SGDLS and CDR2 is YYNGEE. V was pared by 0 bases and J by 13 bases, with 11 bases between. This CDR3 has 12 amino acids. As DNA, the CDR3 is TGTGCCAGCAGCGTAGGGAGTGGTCTTCAGTTCTTC. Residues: CASSVGSGLQFF.

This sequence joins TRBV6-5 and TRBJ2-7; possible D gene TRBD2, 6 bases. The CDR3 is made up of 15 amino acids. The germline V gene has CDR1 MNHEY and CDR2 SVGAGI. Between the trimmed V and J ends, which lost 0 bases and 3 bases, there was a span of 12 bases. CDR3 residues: CASSYSSLANYEQYF. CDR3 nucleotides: TGTGCCAGCAGTTACTCGAGTCTAGCGAACTACGAGCAGTACTTC.

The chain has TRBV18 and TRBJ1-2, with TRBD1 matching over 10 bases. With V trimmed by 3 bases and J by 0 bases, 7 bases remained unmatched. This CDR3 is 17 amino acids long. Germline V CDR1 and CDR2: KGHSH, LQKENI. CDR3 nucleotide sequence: TGTGCCAGCTCACCCCCCGGGACAGGGGTTACTAACTATGGCTACACCTTC. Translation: CASSPPGTGVTNYGYTF.

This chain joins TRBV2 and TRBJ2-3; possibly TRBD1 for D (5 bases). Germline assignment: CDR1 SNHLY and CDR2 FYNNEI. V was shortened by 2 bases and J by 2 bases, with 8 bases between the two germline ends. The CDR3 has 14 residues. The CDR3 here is CASSEFGATDTQYF. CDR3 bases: TGTGCCAGCAGTGAATTTGGGGCCACAGATACGCAGTATTTT. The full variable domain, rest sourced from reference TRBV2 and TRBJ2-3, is EPEVTQTPSHQVTQMGQEVILRCVPISNHLYFYWYRQILGQKVEFLVSFYNNEISEKSEIFDDQFSVERPDGSNFTLKIRSTKLEDSAMYFCASSEFGATDTQYFGPGTRLTVL.

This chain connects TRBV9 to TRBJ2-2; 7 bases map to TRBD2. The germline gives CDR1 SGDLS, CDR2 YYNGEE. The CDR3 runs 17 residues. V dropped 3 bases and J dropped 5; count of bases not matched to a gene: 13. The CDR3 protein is CASSAPGLVGETGELFF. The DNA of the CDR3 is TGTGCCAGCAGCGCACCAGGACTAGTGGGAGAAACCGGGGAGCTGTTTTTT.

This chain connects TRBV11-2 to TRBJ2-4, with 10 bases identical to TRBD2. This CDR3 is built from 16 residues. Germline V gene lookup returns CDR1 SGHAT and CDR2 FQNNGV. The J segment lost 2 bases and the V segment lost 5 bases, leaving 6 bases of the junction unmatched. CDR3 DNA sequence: TGTGCCAGCAGCACCGGACTAGCGGATACCAAAAACATTCAGTACTTC. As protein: CASSTGLADTKNIQYF. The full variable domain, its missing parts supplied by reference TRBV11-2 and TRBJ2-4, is EAGVAQSPRYKIIEKRQSVAFWCNPISGHATLYWYQQILGQGPKLLIQFQNNGVVDDSQLPKDRFSAERLKGVDSTLKIQPAKLEDSAVYLCASSTGLADTKNIQYFGAGTRLSVL.

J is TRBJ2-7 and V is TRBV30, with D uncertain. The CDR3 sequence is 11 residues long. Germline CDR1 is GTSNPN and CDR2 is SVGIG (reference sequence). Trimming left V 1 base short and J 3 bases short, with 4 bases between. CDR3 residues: CAWSELYEQYF. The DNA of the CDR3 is TGTGCCTGGAGTGAGCTCTACGAGCAGTACTTC.

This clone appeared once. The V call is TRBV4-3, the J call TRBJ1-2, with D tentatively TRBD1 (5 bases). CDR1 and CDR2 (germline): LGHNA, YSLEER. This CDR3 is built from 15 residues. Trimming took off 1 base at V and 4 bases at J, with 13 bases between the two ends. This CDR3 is CASSQAAQAVYGYTF. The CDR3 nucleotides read TGCGCCAGCAGCCAAGCGGCACAGGCAGTCTATGGCTACACCTTC.

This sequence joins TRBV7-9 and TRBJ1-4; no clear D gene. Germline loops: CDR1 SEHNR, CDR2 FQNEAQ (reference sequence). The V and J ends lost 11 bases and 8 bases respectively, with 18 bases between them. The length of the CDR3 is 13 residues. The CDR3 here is CAGEPPGGEKLFF. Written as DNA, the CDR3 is TGTGCCGGAGAACCTCCGGGTGGGGAAAAACTGTTTTTT.

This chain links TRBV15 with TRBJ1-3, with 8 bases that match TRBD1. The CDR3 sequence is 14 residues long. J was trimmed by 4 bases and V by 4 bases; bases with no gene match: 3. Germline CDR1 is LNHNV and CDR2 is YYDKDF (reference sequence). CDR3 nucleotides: TGTGCCACCAGCAAACGGACAGGGGGAAACACCATATATTTT. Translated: CATSKRTGGNTIYF.

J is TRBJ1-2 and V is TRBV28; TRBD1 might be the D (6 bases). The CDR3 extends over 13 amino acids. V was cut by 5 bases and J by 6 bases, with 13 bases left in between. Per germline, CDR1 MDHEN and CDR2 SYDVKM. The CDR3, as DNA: TGTGCCAGCAGTAGACAGGTCTTGGATGGCTACACCTTC. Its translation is CASSRQVLDGYTF.

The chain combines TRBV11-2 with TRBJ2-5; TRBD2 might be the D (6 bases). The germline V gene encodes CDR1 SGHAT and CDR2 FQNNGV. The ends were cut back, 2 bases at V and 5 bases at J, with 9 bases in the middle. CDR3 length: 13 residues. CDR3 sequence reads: CASSLSRGETQYF. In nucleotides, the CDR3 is TGTGCCAGCAGCTTATCCCGGGGGGAGACCCAGTACTTC.